This T cell receptor beta chain was retrieved from a study of shared clonotypes between healthy human individuals. Sorted-subset replicate PCRs used 200 ng DNA, tens of thousands of T cell genomes. Profiling relied on immunoSEQ multiplex PCR, and the TCRdb table lists in-frame clones only, not all of them. The profile shows about 2.1 million clones, 90% to 95% of them singletons. With respect to this clone: Its antigen is not identified. This same CDR3 is encoded by further DNA sequences in the sample.

General observations from the study: The generation probabilities recorded for non-shared clonotypes fell below those of clonotypes shared by all four donors.

Positive CCR7 selection of CD45RO-negative cells yielded the naive CD8 cells, and terminally differentiated effector memory CD45RA+ cells were excluded. The germline CDR1 and CDR2 sequences are SGHNT and YYREEE (reference sequence). V dropped 0 bases and J dropped 4; count of bases not matched to a gene: 5. This CDR3 spans 15 amino acids. This TCR derives from a man aged 18 to 29 in good health. Some clones in this sample may be carry-over from other donors' samples. This chain uses TRBV5-4 with TRBJ1-2; 8 bases line up with TRBD1. The sequenced material came from naive CD8+ T cells from PBMCs. The CDR3 sequence is CASSLAGGPIYGYTF. The CDR3 region has the DNA TGTGCCAGCAGCTTGGCAGGGGGCCCTATCTATGGCTACACCTTC.